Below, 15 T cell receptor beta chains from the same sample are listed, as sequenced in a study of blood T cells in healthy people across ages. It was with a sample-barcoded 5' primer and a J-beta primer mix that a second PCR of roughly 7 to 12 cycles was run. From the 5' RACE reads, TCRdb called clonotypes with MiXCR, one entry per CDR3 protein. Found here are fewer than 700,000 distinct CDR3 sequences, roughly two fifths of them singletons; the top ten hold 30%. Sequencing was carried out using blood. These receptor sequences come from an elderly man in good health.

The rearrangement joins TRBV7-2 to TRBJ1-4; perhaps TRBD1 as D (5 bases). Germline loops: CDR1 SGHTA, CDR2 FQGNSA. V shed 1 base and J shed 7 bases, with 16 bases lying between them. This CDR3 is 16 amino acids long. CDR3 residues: CASSLGTGTSGEKLFF. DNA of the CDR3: TGTGCCAGCAGCTTAGGGACCGGGACTAGCGGTGAAAAACTGTTTTTT.

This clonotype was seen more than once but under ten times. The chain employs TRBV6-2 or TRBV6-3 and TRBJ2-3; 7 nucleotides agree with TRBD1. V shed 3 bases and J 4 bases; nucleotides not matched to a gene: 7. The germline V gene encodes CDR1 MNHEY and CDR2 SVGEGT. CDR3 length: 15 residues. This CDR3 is CASSYPGTASDTQYF. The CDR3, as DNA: TGTGCCAGCAGTTATCCCGGGACAGCATCAGATACGCAGTATTTT.

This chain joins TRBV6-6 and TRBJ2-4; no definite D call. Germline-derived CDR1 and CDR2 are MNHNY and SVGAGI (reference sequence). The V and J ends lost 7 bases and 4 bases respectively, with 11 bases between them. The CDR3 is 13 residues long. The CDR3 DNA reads TGTGCCAGCACGAAAGCCGTAAAAAACATTCAGTACTTC. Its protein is CASTKAVKNIQYF.

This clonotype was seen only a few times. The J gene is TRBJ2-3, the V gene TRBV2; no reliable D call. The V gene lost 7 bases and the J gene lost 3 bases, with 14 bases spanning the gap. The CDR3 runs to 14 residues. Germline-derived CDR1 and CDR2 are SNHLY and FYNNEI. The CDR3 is CASILRQLTDTQYF. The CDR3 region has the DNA TGTGCCAGCATTCTAAGGCAGTTAACAGATACGCAGTATTTT. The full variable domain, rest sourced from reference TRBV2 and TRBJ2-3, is EPEVTQTPSHQVTQMGQEVILRCVPISNHLYFYWYRQILGQKVEFLVSFYNNEISEKSEIFDDQFSVERPDGSNFTLKIRSTKLEDSAMYFCASILRQLTDTQYFGPGTRLTVL.

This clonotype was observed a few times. The CDR3 loop reads CASSYLGETNYGYTF. The CDR3 DNA follows: TGTGCCAGCAGTTACTTGGGGGAAACTAACTATGGCTACACCTTC. This chain links TRBV6-5 with TRBJ1-2; D is possibly TRBD1 (5 bases). The CDR3 contains 15 residues. Deletions cut 1 base from V and 0 bases from J, with 9 bases between. The germline V gene has CDR1 MNHEY and CDR2 SVGAGI.

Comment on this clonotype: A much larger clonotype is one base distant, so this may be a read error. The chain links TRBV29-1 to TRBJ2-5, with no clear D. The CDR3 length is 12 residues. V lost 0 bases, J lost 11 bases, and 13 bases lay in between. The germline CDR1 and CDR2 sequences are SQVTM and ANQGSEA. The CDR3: CSVEETGNEQYF. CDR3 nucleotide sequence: TGCAGCGTTGAAGAGACTGGCAATGAGCAGTACTTC.

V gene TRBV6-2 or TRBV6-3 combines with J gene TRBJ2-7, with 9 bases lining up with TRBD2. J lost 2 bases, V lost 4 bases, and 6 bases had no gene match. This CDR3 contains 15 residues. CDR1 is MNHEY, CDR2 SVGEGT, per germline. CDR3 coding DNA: TGTGCCAGCAGTTTTTACGCGGGAGGGACCTACGAGCAGTACTTC. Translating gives CASSFYAGGTYEQYF.

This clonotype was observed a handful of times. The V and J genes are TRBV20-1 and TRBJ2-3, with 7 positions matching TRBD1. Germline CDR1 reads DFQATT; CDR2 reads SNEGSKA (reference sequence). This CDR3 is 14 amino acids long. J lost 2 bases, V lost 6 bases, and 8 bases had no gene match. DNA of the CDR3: TGCAGTGCCTCCCGGGACAGCAACACAGATACGCAGTATTTT. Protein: CSASRDSNTDTQYF.

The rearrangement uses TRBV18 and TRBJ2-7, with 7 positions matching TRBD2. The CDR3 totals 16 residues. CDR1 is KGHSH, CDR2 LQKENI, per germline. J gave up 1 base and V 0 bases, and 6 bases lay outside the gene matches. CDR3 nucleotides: TGTGCCAGCTCACCACCCGGTCCAGCGGGGTCCTACGAGCAGTACTTC. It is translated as CASSPPGPAGSYEQYF. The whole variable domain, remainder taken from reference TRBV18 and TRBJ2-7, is NAGVMQNPRHLVRRRGQEARLRCSPMKGHSHVYWYRQLPEEGLKFMVYLQKENIIDESGMPKERFSAEFPKEGPSILRIQQVVRGDSAAYFCASSPPGPAGSYEQYFGPGTRLTVT.

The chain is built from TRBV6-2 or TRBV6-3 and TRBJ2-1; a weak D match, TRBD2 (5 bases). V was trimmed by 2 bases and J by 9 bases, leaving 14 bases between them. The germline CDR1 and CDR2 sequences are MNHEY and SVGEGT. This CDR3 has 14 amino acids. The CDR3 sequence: CASSYVLKAGEQFF. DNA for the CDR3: TGTGCCAGCAGTTACGTTTTAAAGGCGGGTGAGCAGTTCTTC.

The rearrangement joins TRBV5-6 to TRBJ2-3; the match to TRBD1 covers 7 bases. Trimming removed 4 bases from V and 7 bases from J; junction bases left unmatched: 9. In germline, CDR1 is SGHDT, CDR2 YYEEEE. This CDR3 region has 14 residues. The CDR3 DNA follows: TGTGCCAGCAGCACGGGACAGTTTGGAAATACGCAGTATTTT. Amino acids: CASSTGQFGNTQYF.

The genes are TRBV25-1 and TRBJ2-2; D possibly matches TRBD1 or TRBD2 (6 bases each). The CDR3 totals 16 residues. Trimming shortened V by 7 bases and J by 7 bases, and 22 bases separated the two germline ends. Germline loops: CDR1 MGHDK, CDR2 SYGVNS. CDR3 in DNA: TGTGCCAGCACCCAGACTAAAGGGGGGCCGGTCGGGGAGCTGTTTTTT. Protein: CASTQTKGGPVGELFF.

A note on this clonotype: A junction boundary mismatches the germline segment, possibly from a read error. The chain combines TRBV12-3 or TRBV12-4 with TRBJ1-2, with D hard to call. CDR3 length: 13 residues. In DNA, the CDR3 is TGTGCCAGCAGCTCGAGGGTTGACTATGACTACACCTTC. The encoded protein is CASSSRVDYDYTF.

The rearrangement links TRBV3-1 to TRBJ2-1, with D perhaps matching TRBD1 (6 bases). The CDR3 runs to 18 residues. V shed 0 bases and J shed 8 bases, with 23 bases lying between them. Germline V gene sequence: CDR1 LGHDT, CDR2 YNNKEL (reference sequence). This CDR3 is CASSQDPTGRGRGDEQFF. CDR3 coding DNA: TGTGCCAGCAGCCAAGATCCCACGGGCAGGGGACGAGGTGATGAGCAGTTCTTC.

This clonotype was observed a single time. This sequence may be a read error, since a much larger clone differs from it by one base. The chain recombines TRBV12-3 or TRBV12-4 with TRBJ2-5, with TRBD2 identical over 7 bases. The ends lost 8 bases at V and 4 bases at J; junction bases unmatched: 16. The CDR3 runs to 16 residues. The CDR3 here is CASEFGRGSRLETQYF. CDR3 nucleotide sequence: TGTGCCAGCGAGTTTGGGAGGGGATCCCGATTAGAGACCCAGTACTTC.